What follows describes a single T cell receptor beta chain. No antigen is known for it. A read error may be the cause here, since a much bigger clone is one base away. A second PCR, run for about 6 to 11 cycles, used a sample-barcoded 5' primer plus a J-beta primer mix. TCRdb fed the 5' RACE reads into MiXCR, producing one record per CDR3 protein. Among roughly 500,000 distinct CDR3 sequences, less than 25% were seen once, and the ten largest hold roughly 10%. This entry belongs to a study of blood T cells in healthy people across ages. Study-wide results and caveats: PBMCs were not sorted, which prevented a conclusive comparison of naive versus antigen-experienced cells.

CDR1 MNHEY and CDR2 SMNVEV come from the germline V gene (reference sequence). Trimming at V came to 2 bases and at J to 7 bases, leaving 5 bases not matched to a gene. This CDR3 has 13 amino acids. Another study also made use of these data, one on T cells of mothers and their children.

This rearrangement joins TRBV27 to TRBJ2-7; 7 bases align to TRBD2. The TCR originated in a boy younger than 18 in good health. Material: blood. As DNA, the CDR3 is TGTGCCAGCAGTTTAGCGAGAGCGGGGGAGCAGTACTTC. Protein: CASSLARAGEQYF.